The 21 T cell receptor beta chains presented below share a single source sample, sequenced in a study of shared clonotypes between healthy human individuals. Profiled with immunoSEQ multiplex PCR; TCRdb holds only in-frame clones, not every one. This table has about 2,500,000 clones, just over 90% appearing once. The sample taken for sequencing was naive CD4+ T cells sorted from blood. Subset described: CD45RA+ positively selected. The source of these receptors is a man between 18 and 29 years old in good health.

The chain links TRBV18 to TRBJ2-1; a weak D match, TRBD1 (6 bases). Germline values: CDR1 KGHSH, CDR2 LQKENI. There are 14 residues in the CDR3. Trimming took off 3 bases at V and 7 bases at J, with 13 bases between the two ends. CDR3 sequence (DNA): TGTGCCAGCTCACCGGGGGCAGGGGCAAATGAGCAGTTCTTC. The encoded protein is CASSPGAGANEQFF.

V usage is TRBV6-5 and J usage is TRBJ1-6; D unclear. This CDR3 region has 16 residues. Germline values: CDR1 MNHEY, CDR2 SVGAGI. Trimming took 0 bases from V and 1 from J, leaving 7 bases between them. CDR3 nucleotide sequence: TGTGCCAGCAGTTACTCGGACCTATCCTATAATTCACCCCTCCACTTT. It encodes CASSYSDLSYNSPLHF.

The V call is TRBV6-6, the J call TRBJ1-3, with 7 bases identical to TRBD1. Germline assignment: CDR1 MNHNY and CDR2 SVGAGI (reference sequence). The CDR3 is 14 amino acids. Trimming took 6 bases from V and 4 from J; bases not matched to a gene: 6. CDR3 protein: CASSSDRVGNTIYF. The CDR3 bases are TGTGCCAGCAGCTCAGACAGGGTCGGAAACACCATATATTTT.

CDR3 coding DNA: TGTGCCAGCAGCTTGAGGCAGGGGAATTATAATTCACCCCTCCACTTT. This gives the protein CASSLRQGNYNSPLHF. This rearrangement joins TRBV5-4 to TRBJ1-6; D might be TRBD1 (6 bases). V was shortened by 1 base and J by 4 bases, with 12 bases between the two germline ends. CDR3 size: 16 residues. Germline CDR1 SGHNT, CDR2 YYREEE (reference sequence).

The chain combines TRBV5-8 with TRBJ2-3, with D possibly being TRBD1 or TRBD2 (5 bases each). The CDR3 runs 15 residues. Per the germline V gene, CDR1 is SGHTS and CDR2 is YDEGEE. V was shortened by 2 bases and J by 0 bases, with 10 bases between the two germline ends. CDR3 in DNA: TGTGCCAGCAGCTTCTCCGGGGCCAGCACAGATACGCAGTATTTT. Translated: CASSFSGASTDTQYF.

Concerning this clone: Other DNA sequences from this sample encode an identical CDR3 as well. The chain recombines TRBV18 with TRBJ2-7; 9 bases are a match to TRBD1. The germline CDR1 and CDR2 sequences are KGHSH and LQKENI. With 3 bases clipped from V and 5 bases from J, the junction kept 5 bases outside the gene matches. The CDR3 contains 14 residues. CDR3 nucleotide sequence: TGTGCCAGCTCACCGCGGACAGGGGCGGACGAGCAGTACTTC. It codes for CASSPRTGADEQYF.

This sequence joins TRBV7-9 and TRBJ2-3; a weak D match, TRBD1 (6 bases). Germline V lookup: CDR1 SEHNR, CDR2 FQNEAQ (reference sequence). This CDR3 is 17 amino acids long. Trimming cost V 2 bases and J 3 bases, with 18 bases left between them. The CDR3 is CASSLRRNRVGTDTQYF. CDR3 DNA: TGTGCCAGCAGCTTACGGCGGAACAGGGTGGGAACAGATACGCAGTATTTT.

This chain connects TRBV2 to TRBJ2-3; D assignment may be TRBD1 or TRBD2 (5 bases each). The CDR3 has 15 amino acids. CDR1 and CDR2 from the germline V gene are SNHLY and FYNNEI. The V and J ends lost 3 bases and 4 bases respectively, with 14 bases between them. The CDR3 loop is CASSDGASRSDTQYF. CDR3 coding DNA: TGTGCCAGCAGTGACGGGGCTAGCAGGTCAGATACGCAGTATTTT.

CDR3 in amino acids: CASSWGRGTGELFF. In nucleotides, the CDR3 is TGTGCCAGCAGTTGGGGTAGGGGCACCGGGGAGCTGTTTTTT. The chain joins TRBV6-5 to TRBJ2-2, with D perhaps TRBD1 (5 bases). Trimming stripped 4 bases from V and 4 bases from J, with 10 bases between. CDR1 and CDR2 (germline): MNHEY, SVGAGI. The CDR3 spans 14 residues.

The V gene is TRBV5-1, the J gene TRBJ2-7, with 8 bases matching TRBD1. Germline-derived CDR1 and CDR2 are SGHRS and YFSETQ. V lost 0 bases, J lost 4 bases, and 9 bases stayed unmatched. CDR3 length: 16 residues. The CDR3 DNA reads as TGCGCCAGCAGCTTGGACGGACAGGGTCGACTGTACGAGCAGTACTTC. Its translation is CASSLDGQGRLYEQYF.

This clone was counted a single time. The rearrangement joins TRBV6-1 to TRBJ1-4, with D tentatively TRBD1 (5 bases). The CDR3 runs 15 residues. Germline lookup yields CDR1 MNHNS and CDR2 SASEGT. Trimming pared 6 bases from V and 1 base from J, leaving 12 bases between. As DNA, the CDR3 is TGTGCCAGCAGCCCCCTGGGGCTAACTAATGAAAAACTGTTTTTT. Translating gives CASSPLGLTNEKLFF.

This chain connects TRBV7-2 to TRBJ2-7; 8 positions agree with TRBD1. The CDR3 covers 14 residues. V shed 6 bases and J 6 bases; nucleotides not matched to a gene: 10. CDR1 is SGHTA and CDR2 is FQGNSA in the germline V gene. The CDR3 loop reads CASSSRTGIAEQYF. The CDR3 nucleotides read TGTGCCAGCAGTTCTAGGACAGGGATTGCCGAGCAGTACTTC.

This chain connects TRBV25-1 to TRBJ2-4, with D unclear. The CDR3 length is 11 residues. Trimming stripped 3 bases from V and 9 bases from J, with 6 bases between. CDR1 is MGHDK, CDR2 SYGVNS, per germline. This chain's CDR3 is CASSDLRIQYF. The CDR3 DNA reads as TGTGCCAGCAGTGATCTCCGCATTCAGTACTTC.

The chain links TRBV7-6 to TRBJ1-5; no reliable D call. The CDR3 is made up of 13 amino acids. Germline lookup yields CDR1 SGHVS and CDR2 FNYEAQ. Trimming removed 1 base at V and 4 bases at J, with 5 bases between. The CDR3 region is CASSLGQNQPQHF. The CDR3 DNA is TGTGCCAGCAGCTTAGGCCAGAATCAGCCCCAGCATTTT.

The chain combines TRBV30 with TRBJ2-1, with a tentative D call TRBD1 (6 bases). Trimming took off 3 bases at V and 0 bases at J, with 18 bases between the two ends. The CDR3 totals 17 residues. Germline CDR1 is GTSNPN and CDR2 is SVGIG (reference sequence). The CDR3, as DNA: TGTGCCTGGAGCAAGGACAGAATACAAGTCTCCTACAATGAGCAGTTCTTC. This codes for CAWSKDRIQVSYNEQFF.

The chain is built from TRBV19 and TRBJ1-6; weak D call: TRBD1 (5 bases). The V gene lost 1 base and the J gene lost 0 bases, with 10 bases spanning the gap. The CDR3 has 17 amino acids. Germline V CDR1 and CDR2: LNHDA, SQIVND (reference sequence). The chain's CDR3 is CASSIARDGSYNSPLHF. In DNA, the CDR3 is TGTGCCAGTAGTATAGCGAGGGACGGCTCCTATAATTCACCCCTCCACTTT.

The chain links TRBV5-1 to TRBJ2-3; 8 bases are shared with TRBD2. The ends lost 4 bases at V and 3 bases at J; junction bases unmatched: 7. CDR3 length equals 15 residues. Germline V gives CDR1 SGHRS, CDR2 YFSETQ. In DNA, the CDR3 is TGCGCCAGCAGCGCCTCGGGACTAGATACAGATACGCAGTATTTT. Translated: CASSASGLDTDTQYF.

CDR3 residues: CASSSTGSSWSYEQYF. In DNA form, the CDR3 reads TGTGCCAGCAGCTCTACAGGGTCTTCGTGGTCCTACGAGCAGTACTTC. The chain uses TRBV7-9 and TRBJ2-7; TRBD1 might be the D (6 bases). The CDR3 is made up of 16 amino acids. The V gene lost 4 bases and the J gene lost 1 base, with 17 bases spanning the gap. The germline gives CDR1 SEHNR, CDR2 FQNEAQ (reference sequence).

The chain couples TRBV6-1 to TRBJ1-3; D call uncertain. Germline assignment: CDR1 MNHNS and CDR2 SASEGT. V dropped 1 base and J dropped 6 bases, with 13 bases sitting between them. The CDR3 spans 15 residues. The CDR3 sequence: CASSEGDRVLNTIYF. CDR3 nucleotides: TGTGCCAGCAGTGAAGGTGATCGGGTTTTAAACACCATATATTTT.

The CDR3 loop is CASRTSGLMGTQYF. The CDR3 DNA is TGTGCCAGCAGGACTAGCGGTCTAATGGGGACCCAGTACTTC. V and J are TRBV25-1 and TRBJ2-5; the match to TRBD2 covers 9 bases. The junction had 9 bases not matched to a gene; V was cut back by 6 bases and J by 7 bases. Germline V gives CDR1 MGHDK, CDR2 SYGVNS. The CDR3 has 14 amino acids.

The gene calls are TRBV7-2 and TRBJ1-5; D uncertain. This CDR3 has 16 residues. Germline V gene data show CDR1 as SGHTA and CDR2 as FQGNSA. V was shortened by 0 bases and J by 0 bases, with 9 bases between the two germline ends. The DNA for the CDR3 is TGTGCCAGCAGCTTAGCCGGGTCAGATAGCAATCAGCCCCAGCATTTT. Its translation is CASSLAGSDSNQPQHF.